This T cell receptor (beta chain) is drawn from a study of T-cell reconstitution after alpha-beta-depleted transplantation in children. Overall study findings and caveats: After one year, T-cell counts and TCRbeta diversity mostly came from new T cells. By about two months after transplant, alpha-beta T cells reportedly arose from several hundred graft clones that had expanded.

This sample's TCRbeta library carried unique molecular identifier barcodes. TCRdb ran MiXCR on the PCR reads and lists one entry per CDR3 protein. Here the sample spans hundreds of thousands of distinct CDR3 sequences, around 14% being singletons. Germline V gene sequence: CDR1 MNHNS, CDR2 SASEGT. This CDR3 is 16 amino acids long. V was clipped by 7 bases and J by 0 bases; unmatched bases: 12. This clonotype was counted a few times. Its antigen is not known. This sample comprised PBMCs, obtained before TCRalphabeta/CD19-depleted stem cell transplant. The chain carries TRBV6-1 and TRBJ2-7, with 7 bases matching TRBD2. The clonotype was recovered from a girl aged 2 to 9 with congenital amegakaryocytic thrombocytopenia, due to receive a stem cell transplant. The CDR3 DNA sequence: TGTGCCAGCACCGACACCGCGGGGGACCCCTCCTACGAGCAGTACTTC. Translating it yields CASTDTAGDPSYEQYF.